This entry lists 32 T cell receptor beta chains sequenced from one sample in a study of T cell responses to AZD1222 COVID-19 vaccine. Clones were sequenced by immunoSEQ multiplex PCR, and TCRdb holds only the in-frame ones, with some missing. The profile shows fewer than 90,000 clones, around 84% of them singletons. The sequenced sample was peripheral blood, obtained 28 days after the second AZD1222 dose. The origin of the receptors is an adult who received the AZD1222 COVID-19 vaccine.

The J gene is TRBJ1-2, the V gene TRBV5-1; D is unclear. CDR3 length: 13 residues. Trimming left V 4 bases short and J 2 bases short, with 9 bases between. The V gene's germline CDR1 is SGHRS and CDR2 YFSETQ. CDR3 sequence: CASSRLQNYGYTF. The CDR3 bases are TGCGCCAGCAGCCGACTGCAGAACTATGGCTACACCTTC.

The chain uses TRBV5-1 and TRBJ2-2; 10 nucleotides match TRBD1. The CDR3 is 14 amino acids. Germline V lookup: CDR1 SGHRS, CDR2 YFSETQ. Trimming at V came to 4 bases and at J to 6 bases, leaving 3 bases not matched to a gene. The CDR3 is CASSRTGGAGELFF. CDR3 sequence (DNA): TGCGCCAGCAGCCGGACAGGGGGTGCCGGGGAGCTGTTTTTT. The complete variable domain, with remaining parts taken from reference TRBV5-1 and TRBJ2-2, reads KAGVTQTPRYLIKTRGQQVTLSCSPISGHRSVSWYQQTPGQGLQFLFEYFSETQRNKGNFPGRFSGRQFSNSRSEMNVSTLELGDSALYLCASSRTGGAGELFFGEGSRLTVL.

The genes are TRBV7-8 and TRBJ2-5; D not resolved. Trimming cost V 5 bases and J 1 base, with 8 bases left between them. Per the germline V gene, CDR1 is SGHVS and CDR2 is FQNEAQ. This CDR3 is 13 amino acids long. The CDR3 DNA reads TGTGCCAGCAGCCAGCGCCTCCAAGAGACCCAGTACTTC. Encoded protein: CASSQRLQETQYF.

This clone was seen more than once but under ten times. The rearrangement links TRBV6-5 to TRBJ2-7; TRBD1 is a possible D gene (7 bases). CDR3 length equals 14 residues. Trimming shortened V by 2 bases and J by 3 bases, and 11 bases separated the two germline ends. Per germline, CDR1 MNHEY and CDR2 SVGAGI. Written as DNA, the CDR3 is TGTGCCAGCAGTTACGGGCAGGGGGGCTACGAGCAGTACTTC. It translates to CASSYGQGGYEQYF.

This clone has only one observation. The V gene is TRBV28, the J gene TRBJ1-6; perhaps TRBD1 as D (6 bases). Trimming shortened V by 3 bases and J by 3 bases, and 9 bases separated the two germline ends. CDR1 and CDR2 (germline): MDHEN, SYDVKM. The CDR3 is made up of 15 amino acids. CDR3 protein: CASSLDSDYNSPLHF. CDR3 DNA sequence: TGTGCCAGCAGTTTGGACAGCGACTATAATTCACCCCTCCACTTT.

In this sample, this clone turned up once. V and J are TRBV7-3 and TRBJ2-7; maybe TRBD1 (5 bases). CDR3 length: 13 residues. Per the germline V gene, CDR1 is SGHTA and CDR2 is FQGTGA. Trimming pared 5 bases from V and 6 bases from J, leaving 14 bases between. The CDR3 loop reads CASSPWGLGEQYF. The CDR3, as DNA: TGTGCCAGCAGCCCCTGGGGCCTGGGCGAGCAGTACTTC.

This clone was counted once. The chain joins TRBV6-1 to TRBJ2-1; 12 nucleotides match TRBD2. Losses at the gene ends were 1 base for V and 5 bases for J; bases not matched to a gene: 0. Germline V lookup: CDR1 MNHNS, CDR2 SASEGT. The CDR3 is 15 residues long. The CDR3 is CASSEGTSGNNEQFF. CDR3 in DNA: TGTGCCAGCAGTGAAGGGACTAGCGGGAACAATGAGCAGTTCTTC.

The chain joins TRBV5-4 to TRBJ1-5; D is undetermined. The CDR3 totals 14 residues. V shed 1 base and J shed 6 bases, with 11 bases lying between them. Germline CDR1 is SGHNT and CDR2 is YYREEE (reference sequence). As DNA, the CDR3 is TGTGCCAGCAGCTTGTTGGGAAGTAGTCAGCCCCAGCATTTT. This translates into CASSLLGSSQPQHF.

The V gene is TRBV24-1, the J gene TRBJ1-5; D perhaps matches TRBD1 (6 bases). This CDR3 spans 16 amino acids. With 4 bases removed from V and 11 bases from J, the gap between germline ends came to 23 bases. Germline lookup yields CDR1 KGHDR and CDR2 SFDVKD. The CDR3, as DNA: TGTGCCACCAGTGACGGGGGCACCGGGGGTGCGGGGGCCCAGCATTTT. It translates to CATSDGGTGGAGAQHF.

The V and J genes are TRBV2 and TRBJ2-7; D unclear. CDR1 SNHLY and CDR2 FYNNEI come from the germline V gene. This CDR3 has 15 amino acids. Deletions cut 6 bases from V and 7 bases from J, with 22 bases between. The CDR3 DNA is TGTGCCAGCAGAGCCCCCCCCCGGGCCACGTATGAGCAGTACTTC. Translated: CASRAPPRATYEQYF.

The chain joins TRBV30 to TRBJ1-2, with D unclear. Trimming cost V 4 bases and J 0 bases, with 6 bases left between them. The CDR3 has 12 residues. Per germline, CDR1 GTSNPN and CDR2 SVGIG (reference sequence). The CDR3 DNA reads as TGTGCCTGGAAAGGCCCTAACTATGGCTACACCTTC. It encodes CAWKGPNYGYTF.

The rearrangement uses TRBV25-1 and TRBJ2-1; D possibly corresponds to TRBD2 (7 bases). Germline V gene data show CDR1 as MGHDK and CDR2 as SYGVNS. Deletions cut 6 bases from V and 9 bases from J, with 9 bases between. This CDR3 comprises 11 residues. The CDR3 is CASRRGGEQFF. The CDR3 DNA follows: TGTGCCAGCAGGAGGGGGGGTGAGCAGTTCTTC.

V usage is TRBV6-5 and J usage is TRBJ2-3; D is undetermined. V was clipped by 7 bases and J by 2 bases, with 13 bases between them. The germline V gene encodes CDR1 MNHEY and CDR2 SVGAGI. There are 14 residues in the CDR3. The CDR3 region has the DNA TGTGCCAGCACCCCCCCCGGCCCCACAGATACGCAGTATTTT. This encodes CASTPPGPTDTQYF.

The rearrangement uses TRBV27 and TRBJ1-4; maybe TRBD1 (6 bases). This CDR3 is built from 15 residues. Trimming shortened V by 5 bases and J by 0 bases, and 10 bases separated the two germline ends. Germline V lookup: CDR1 MNHEY, CDR2 SMNVEV (reference sequence). The CDR3 region is CASSTRQATNEKLFF. The CDR3 nucleotides read TGTGCCAGCAGTACAAGACAGGCAACTAATGAAAAACTGTTTTTT.

CDR3 sequence reads: CSVEGGSDTQYF. CDR3 DNA sequence: TGCAGCGTTGAAGGGGGCTCAGATACGCAGTATTTT. The rearrangement joins TRBV29-1 to TRBJ2-3; D is possibly TRBD1 (5 bases). With 1 base removed from V and 4 bases from J, the gap between germline ends came to 6 bases. This CDR3 has 12 residues. The germline CDR1 and CDR2 sequences are SQVTM and ANQGSEA.

In its sample, this clone was seen once. This chain connects TRBV3-1 (or the pseudogene TRBV3-2) to TRBJ2-7; no definite D call. Germline V CDR1 and CDR2: LGHDT, YNNKEL (reference sequence). Trimming took 3 bases from V and 0 from J, leaving 21 bases between them. The CDR3 has 18 residues. The CDR3 spells CASSHQVSVRFPSYEQYF. The CDR3 DNA reads as TGTGCCAGCAGCCACCAGGTTTCTGTTCGCTTCCCCTCCTACGAGCAGTACTTC.

The rearrangement links TRBV18 to TRBJ2-7; D is unclear. This CDR3 has 11 residues. Germline V gene data show CDR1 as KGHSH and CDR2 as LQKENI. Trimming stripped 6 bases from V and 7 bases from J, with 10 bases between. The CDR3 region is CASSTGGEQYF. DNA for the CDR3: TGTGCCAGCTCCACCGGTGGTGAGCAGTACTTC. Complete variable domain (other parts from reference TRBV18 and TRBJ2-7): NAGVMQNPRHLVRRRGQEARLRCSPMKGHSHVYWYRQLPEEGLKFMVYLQKENIIDESGMPKERFSAEFPKEGPSILRIQQVVRGDSAAYFCASSTGGEQYFGPGTRLTVT.

The CDR3 here is CASSPGGSRGDTEAFF. In DNA, the CDR3 is TGTGCCAGCAGCCCCGGGGGCTCCCGGGGCGACACTGAAGCTTTCTTT. The chain is built from TRBV6-6 and TRBJ1-1; D may be TRBD1 (6 bases). Looked up from germline, CDR1 is MNHNY and CDR2 is SVGAGI (reference sequence). The CDR3 is 16 amino acids. V lost 6 bases to trimming and J lost 3 bases, with 20 bases between them.

This clone came up a few times. The J gene is TRBJ1-6, the V gene TRBV28; D unclear. The CDR3 runs 15 residues. Between the trimmed V and J ends, which lost 2 bases and 7 bases, there was a span of 12 bases. Germline V gene data show CDR1 as MDHEN and CDR2 as SYDVKM. CDR3 DNA: TGTGCCAGCAGTTTAAGGGAAGTGGCGAATTCACCCCTCCACTTT. This gives the protein CASSLREVANSPLHF.

The V call is TRBV14, the J call TRBJ1-2; 7 bases map to TRBD1. Per the germline V gene, CDR1 is SGHDN and CDR2 is FVKESK. The length of the CDR3 is 15 residues. The V and J ends lost 3 bases and 4 bases, in that order; junction bases with no gene match: 8. In DNA form, the CDR3 reads TGTGCCAGCAGCCAGGACAAGGGGGCTAGCTATGGCTACACCTTC. Amino acids: CASSQDKGASYGYTF.

This clone was seen only a few times. The rearrangement links TRBV7-2 to TRBJ2-5, with 11 positions matching TRBD1. CDR1 and CDR2 from the germline V gene are SGHTA and FQGNSA. The CDR3 is 18 amino acids. Trimming cost V 5 bases and J 4 bases; bases outside gene matches: 15. CDR3 protein: CASSRPDRGRDWPETQYF. The CDR3 DNA follows: TGTGCCAGCAGCAGACCGGACAGGGGGCGAGATTGGCCAGAGACCCAGTACTTC.

Only a few counts were recorded for this clone. The rearrangement links TRBV5-1 to TRBJ1-1; 8 bases are shared with TRBD1. Germline V gene sequence: CDR1 SGHRS, CDR2 YFSETQ. The CDR3 totals 15 residues. With V trimmed by 0 bases and J by 11 bases, 12 bases remained unmatched. As DNA, the CDR3 is TGCGCCAGCAGCTTGGCCGCGGGACAGGCAAGTGGGGCTTTCTTT. This translates into CASSLAAGQASGAFF.

The rearrangement links TRBV30 to TRBJ2-1, with 10 positions matching TRBD2. The V gene's germline CDR1 is GTSNPN and CDR2 SVGIG (reference sequence). J lost 9 bases, V lost 7 bases, and 12 bases had no gene match. CDR3 length: 14 residues. The CDR3 coding sequence is TGTGCCTTCTCCTCTAGCGGGGGACACGGTGAGCAGTTCTTC. Protein sequence: CAFSSSGGHGEQFF. The whole variable domain, remainder taken from reference TRBV30 and TRBJ2-1, is SQTIHQWPATLVQPVGSPLSLECTVEGTSNPNLYWYRQAAGRGLQLLFYSVGIGQISSEVPQNLSASRPQDRQFILSSKKLLLSDSGFYLCAFSSSGGHGEQFFGPGTRLTVL.

This rearrangement joins TRBV5-1 to TRBJ1-3; unclear D gene. Per the germline V gene, CDR1 is SGHRS and CDR2 is YFSETQ. This CDR3 has 14 residues. The V end lost 1 base, the J end lost 4 bases, and 9 bases lay between the germline ends. CDR3: CASSLSMSGNTIYF. DNA of the CDR3: TGCGCCAGCAGCTTGTCTATGTCAGGAAACACCATATATTTT.

In this sample, this clone turned up a few times. The chain has TRBV6-6 and TRBJ2-3, with TRBD2 matching 7 bases. Germline-derived CDR1 and CDR2 are MNHNY and SVGAGI (reference sequence). Losses at the gene ends were 7 bases for V and 5 bases for J; bases not matched to a gene: 9. The CDR3 loop spans 14 amino acids. The CDR3 DNA is TGTGCCAGCACCCGTCTCGGGGAGGGAGATACGCAGTATTTT. It yields the protein CASTRLGEGDTQYF.

This clone has a handful of counts. The CDR3 loop reads CASSLVSGGPGYTF. DNA of the CDR3: TGTGCCAGCAGTTTGGTCAGTGGGGGGCCTGGCTACACCTTC. This chain links TRBV28 with TRBJ1-2; tentative D call: TRBD1 (6 bases). Germline assignment: CDR1 MDHEN and CDR2 SYDVKM. V was cut by 3 bases and J by 7 bases, with 15 bases left in between. The CDR3 spans 14 residues.

This clone occurred once. V and J are TRBV29-1 and TRBJ2-3; 9 bases are shared with TRBD2. Per the germline V gene, CDR1 is SQVTM and CDR2 is ANQGSEA. The trim removed 4 bases at V and 4 bases at J, leaving 6 bases unmatched. This CDR3 is 14 amino acids long. Here the CDR3 reads CSVVSGSLPDTQYF. In nucleotides, the CDR3 is TGCAGCGTTGTTAGCGGGAGCCTCCCAGATACGCAGTATTTT.

Only one count was recorded for this clone. The V gene is TRBV27, the J gene TRBJ1-1, with TRBD1 matching 7 bases. The CDR3 length is 16 residues. Looked up from germline, CDR1 is MNHEY and CDR2 is SMNVEV (reference sequence). Germline trimming cut 6 bases from V and 0 bases from J; bases unmatched to any gene: 10. CDR3 loop: CASSSHRGLMNTEAFF. Here the CDR3 DNA reads TGTGCCAGCAGCAGTCACAGGGGCCTCATGAACACTGAAGCTTTCTTT.

This chain connects TRBV6-5 to TRBJ2-1; D call uncertain. Germline CDR1 reads MNHEY; CDR2 reads SVGAGI. V was pared by 8 bases and J by 4 bases, with 12 bases between. The CDR3 runs to 13 residues. The CDR3 DNA follows: TGTGCCAGCGGGCGCGGACGATACAATGAGCAGTTCTTC. This encodes CASGRGRYNEQFF.

The CDR3 sequence: CASSYGTGNGYTF. CDR3 DNA sequence: TGTGCCAGCAGTTACGGGACAGGGAATGGCTACACCTTC. The chain has TRBV3-1 (or the pseudogene TRBV3-2) and TRBJ1-2; 9 positions match TRBD1. Germline CDR1 reads LGHDT; CDR2 reads YNNKEL (reference sequence). The length of the CDR3 is 13 residues. V gave up 6 bases and J gave up 6 bases; unmatched junction bases: 5.

The chain joins TRBV4-3 to TRBJ1-5; maybe TRBD1 (5 bases). The CDR3 extends over 14 amino acids. CDR1 is LGHNA and CDR2 is YSLEER in the germline V gene. The ends were cut back, 4 bases at V and 11 bases at J, with 18 bases in the middle. CDR3 protein: CASSPQLGPRAQHF. CDR3 DNA: TGCGCCAGCAGCCCCCAGTTGGGGCCTAGGGCCCAGCATTTT.

The chain employs TRBV19 and TRBJ2-7, with a weak D call TRBD1 (6 bases). CDR1 is LNHDA and CDR2 is SQIVND in the germline V gene (reference sequence). CDR3 length: 15 amino acids. Trimming cost V 5 bases and J 2 bases, with 16 bases left between them. The CDR3 sequence: CASSAATGFPYEQYF. The DNA of the CDR3 is TGTGCCAGTAGTGCAGCCACAGGGTTCCCCTACGAGCAGTACTTC.